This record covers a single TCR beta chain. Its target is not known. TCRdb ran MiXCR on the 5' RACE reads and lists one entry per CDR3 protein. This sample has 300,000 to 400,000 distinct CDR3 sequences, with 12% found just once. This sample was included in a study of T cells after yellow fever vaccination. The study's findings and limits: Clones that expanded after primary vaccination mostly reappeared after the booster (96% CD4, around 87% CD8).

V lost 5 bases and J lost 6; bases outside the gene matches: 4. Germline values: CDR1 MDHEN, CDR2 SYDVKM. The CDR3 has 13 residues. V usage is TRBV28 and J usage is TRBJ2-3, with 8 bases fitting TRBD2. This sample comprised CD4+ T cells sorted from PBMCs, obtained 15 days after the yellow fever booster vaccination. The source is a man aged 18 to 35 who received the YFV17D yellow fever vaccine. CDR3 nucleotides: TGTGCCAGCAGTACGGGGGGGTTGGATACGCAGTATTTT. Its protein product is CASSTGGLDTQYF.